This TCR beta chain was recorded in a study of glioma-infiltrating T cells after dendritic cell vaccination. Clones were sequenced by immunoSEQ multiplex PCR, and TCRdb holds only the in-frame ones, with some missing. The data show about 73,000 clones, about four fifths seen once. The V gene lost 0 bases and the J gene lost 8 bases, with 7 bases spanning the gap. The CDR3 is 12 residues long. Germline CDR1 and CDR2: SEHNR and FQNEAQ (reference sequence). The chain couples TRBV7-9 to TRBJ1-2; D call uncertain. This sequence originates from a human donor with glioblastoma. The sequences come from blood, collected before dendritic cell vaccination. CDR3 protein: CASSLAGSGYTF. The CDR3 DNA is TGTGCCAGCAGCTTAGCGGGGAGCGGCTACACCTTC.